The sequence of this TCR beta chain was determined in a study of T cell responses to AZD1222 COVID-19 vaccine. A note on this clone: Antigen unknown. The same CDR3 can be traced to other DNA sequences in this sample.

Germline assignment: CDR1 MNHEY and CDR2 SVGEGT. The CDR3 covers 13 residues. Trimming removed 0 bases at V and 2 bases at J, with 5 bases between. The study, taken as a whole, reports: White British people made up most donors, females outnumbered males, and clonal diversity was possibly underestimated. Rises in breadth and depth of Spike-specific TCRs came after two AZD1222 doses. Sampling that yielded the repertoires occurred only after the peak T cell response.

Sequencing used immunoSEQ multiplex PCR; TCRdb keeps in-frame clones, though not all of them. The repertoire includes about 110,000 clones, around 80% of them detected once, and approximately 5% sits in the top ten. This TCR derives from an adult in good health. This chain uses TRBV6-2 or TRBV6-3 with TRBJ2-7; D is possibly TRBD1 or TRBD2 (5 bases each). This specimen consisted of peripheral blood, obtained on day 0 of AZD1222 vaccination. CDR3 residues: CASSYSGAYEQYF. The CDR3 coding sequence is TGTGCCAGCAGTTACTCGGGGGCCTACGAGCAGTACTTC.